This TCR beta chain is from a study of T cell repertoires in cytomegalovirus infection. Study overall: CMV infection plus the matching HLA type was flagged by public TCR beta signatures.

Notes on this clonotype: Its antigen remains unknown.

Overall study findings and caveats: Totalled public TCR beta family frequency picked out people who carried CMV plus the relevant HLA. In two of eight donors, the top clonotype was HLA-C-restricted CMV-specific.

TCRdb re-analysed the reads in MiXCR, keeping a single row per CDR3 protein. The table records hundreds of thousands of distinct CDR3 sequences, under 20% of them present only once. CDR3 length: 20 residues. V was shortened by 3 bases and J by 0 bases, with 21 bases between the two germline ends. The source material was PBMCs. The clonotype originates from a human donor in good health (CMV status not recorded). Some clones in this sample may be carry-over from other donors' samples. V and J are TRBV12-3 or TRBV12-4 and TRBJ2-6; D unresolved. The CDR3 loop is CASSLGTAVRMSSGANVLTF. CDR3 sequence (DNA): TGTGCCAGCAGTTTGGGCACGGCGGTCAGGATGTCCTCTGGGGCCAACGTCCTGACTTTC.